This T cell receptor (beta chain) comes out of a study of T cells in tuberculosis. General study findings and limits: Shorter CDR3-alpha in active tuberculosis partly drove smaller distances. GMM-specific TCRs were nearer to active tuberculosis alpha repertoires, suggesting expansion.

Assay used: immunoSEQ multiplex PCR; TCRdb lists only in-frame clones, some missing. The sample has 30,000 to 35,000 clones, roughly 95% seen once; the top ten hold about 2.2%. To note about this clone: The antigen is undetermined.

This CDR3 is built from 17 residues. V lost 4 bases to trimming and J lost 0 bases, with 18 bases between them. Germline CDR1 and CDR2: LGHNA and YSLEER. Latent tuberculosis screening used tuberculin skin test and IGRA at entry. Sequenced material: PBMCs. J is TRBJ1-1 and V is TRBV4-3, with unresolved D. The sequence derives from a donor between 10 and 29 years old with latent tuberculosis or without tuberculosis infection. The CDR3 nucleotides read TGCGCCAGCAGCCCCCGTTGGGAGGCAGGACTGAACACTGAAGCTTTCTTT. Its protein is CASSPRWEAGLNTEAFF.